This T cell receptor beta chain was recovered during a study of OX40 agonist ivuxolimab in advanced cancers. General study findings and limits: At doses 0.1 to 3.0 mg/kg, CD4+ and CD8+ clones expanded. Expanded clones were, on average, more numerous among CD8+ T cells than CD4+. It was not determined which antigens were specifically recognized by the peripheral T cells that had undergone clonal expansion. Also showing low normalized T-cell clonal expansion were some of the nonresponders.

The ends were cut back, 2 bases at V and 0 bases at J, with 10 bases in the middle. This CDR3 comprises 14 residues. Germline V gene data show CDR1 as SQVTM and CDR2 as ANQGSEA. In regard to this clone: The antigen is unknown.

The table came from immunoSEQ multiplex PCR; TCRdb's copy has only in-frame clones and leaves some out. The sample has approximately 86,000 clones, about 82% seen once. This TCR was sampled from an adult with an advanced solid tumor such as melanoma, head and neck, liver or kidney cancer. The V call is TRBV29-1, the J call TRBJ1-1, with D unresolved. The material sequenced was CD4+ or CD8+ T cells sorted from blood, taken in a trial of the OX40 agonist ivuxolimab. The CDR3 sequence is CSVERSRMNTEAFF. The CDR3 coding sequence is TGCAGCGTTGAAAGGAGCCGAATGAACACTGAAGCTTTCTTT.